This TCR beta chain was observed in a study of cytomegalovirus exposure and HLA in healthy donors. Produced via immunoSEQ multiplex PCR; TCRdb's table is partial and in-frame only. The sample consists of roughly 130,000 clones, about 90% of them appearing once. A remark on this clone: The antigen remains unidentified.

Study-wide results and caveats: The study put 150 to 200 TCR beta chains on its list as cytomegalovirus-associated. The classifier was said to identify cytomegalovirus status with high specificity and sensitivity.

The V segment lost 3 bases and the J segment 8 bases; nucleotides outside the gene matches: 7. CDR1 and CDR2 (germline): MDHEN, SYDVKM. This CDR3 has 14 residues. What was sequenced was PBMCs. This receptor was taken from a man in his thirties or forties in good health and CMV-seronegative. The chain recombines TRBV28 with TRBJ1-1, with 9 nucleotides matching TRBD1. CDR3 residues: CASSLGQGIHEAFF. In DNA, the CDR3 is TGTGCCAGCAGTTTGGGACAGGGAATACACGAAGCTTTCTTT.